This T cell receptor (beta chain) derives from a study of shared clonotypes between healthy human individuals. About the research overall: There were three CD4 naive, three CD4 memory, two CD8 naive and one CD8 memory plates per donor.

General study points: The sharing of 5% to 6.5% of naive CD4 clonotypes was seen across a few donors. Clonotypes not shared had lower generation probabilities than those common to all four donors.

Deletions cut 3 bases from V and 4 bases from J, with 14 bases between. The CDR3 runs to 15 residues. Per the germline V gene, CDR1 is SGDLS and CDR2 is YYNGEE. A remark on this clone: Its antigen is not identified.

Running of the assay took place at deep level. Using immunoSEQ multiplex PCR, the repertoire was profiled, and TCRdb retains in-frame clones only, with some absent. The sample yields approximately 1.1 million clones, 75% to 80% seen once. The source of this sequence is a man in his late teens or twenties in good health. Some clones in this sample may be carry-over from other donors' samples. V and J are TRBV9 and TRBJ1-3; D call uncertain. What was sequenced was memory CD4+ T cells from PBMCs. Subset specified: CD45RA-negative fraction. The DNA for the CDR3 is TGTGCCAGCAGCGAACTCTCATTAGGCGGAAACACCATATATTTT. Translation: CASSELSLGGNTIYF.